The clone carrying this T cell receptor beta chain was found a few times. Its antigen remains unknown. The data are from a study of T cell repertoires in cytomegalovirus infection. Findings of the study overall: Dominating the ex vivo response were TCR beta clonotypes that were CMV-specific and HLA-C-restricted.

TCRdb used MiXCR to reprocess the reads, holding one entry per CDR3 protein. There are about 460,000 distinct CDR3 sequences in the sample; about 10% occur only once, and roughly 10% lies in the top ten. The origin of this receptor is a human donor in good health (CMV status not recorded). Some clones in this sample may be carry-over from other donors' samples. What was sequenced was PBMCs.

CDR3 residues: CASSRGQGRYGYTF. CDR3 DNA: TGTGCCAGCAGCCGCGGACAGGGCCGGTATGGCTACACCTTC. This chain uses TRBV6-5 with TRBJ1-2, with 8 bases that match TRBD1. Per germline, CDR1 MNHEY and CDR2 SVGAGI. V was pared by 6 bases and J by 5 bases, with 8 bases of the junction left unmatched. The CDR3 contains 14 residues.